This is a list of T cell receptor beta chains from one sample in a study of naive and memory T cell subsets. TCRdb re-called the UMI-ligation and nested PCR reads through MiXCR, storing one row per CDR3 protein. Of under 150,000 distinct CDR3 sequences listed, about 18% are singletons. The sequenced sample was naive CD4+ T cells from blood. These receptors were taken from a human donor in good health. The CDR3 runs from the conserved cysteine through the conserved F or W. D genes are given only for firm matches. For some rows the clone size is stated as once, few or many, or as a class when expanded; others skip it.

.	TRBV12-5	TRBJ1-5	few	CASGLVPSNQPQHF	TGTGCTAGTGGTTTGGTCCCTAGCAATCAGCCCCAGCATTTT
.	TRBV5-1	TRBJ1-5	.	CASSLAPEGQPQHF	TGCGCCAGCAGCTTGGCCCCCGAGGGTCAGCCCCAGCATTTT
.	TRBV4-3	TRBJ2-3	.	CASSQATSTDTQYF	TGCGCCAGCAGCCAAGCTACAAGCACAGATACGCAGTATTTT
TRBD2	TRBV7-9	TRBJ2-7	.	CASSPRGGRADEQYF	TGTGCCAGCAGCCCCCGGGGAGGGAGGGCCGACGAGCAGTACTTC
TRBD1	TRBV5-4	TRBJ1-6	few	CASSSFTAGGAPNSPLHF	TGTGCCAGCAGCTCTTTCACCGCAGGGGGCGCTCCGAATTCACCCCTCCACTTT
.	TRBV28	TRBJ1-6	.	CASSWTVTDNSPLHF	TGTGCCAGCAGTTGGACAGTAACGGATAATTCACCCCTCCACTTT
.	TRBV20-1	TRBJ1-4	.	CSARGVQGPTNEKLFF	TGCAGTGCTAGAGGTGTACAGGGTCCAACTAATGAAAAACTGTTTTTT
TRBD1	TRBV7-9	TRBJ2-6	.	CATPGQGESGANVLTF	TGTGCCACGCCGGGACAGGGTGAATCTGGGGCCAACGTCCTGACTTTC
.	TRBV7-2	TRBJ2-3	.	CASSLTVRTDTQYF	TGTGCCAGCAGCTTAACTGTTCGCACAGATACGCAGTATTTT
.	TRBV20-1	TRBJ1-3	few	CSARDHRGGNTIYF	TGCAGTGCTAGAGATCATAGGGGAGGAAACACCATATATTTT
.	TRBV7-9	TRBJ1-2	.	CASSLDRNGYTF	TGTGCCAGCAGCTTAGATCGGAATGGCTACACCTTC
TRBD2	TRBV6-7	TRBJ2-1	few	CASSSPGLAGTGNEQFF	TGTGCCAGCAGTTCCCCGGGACTAGCGGGAACGGGGAATGAGCAGTTCTTC
.	TRBV28	TRBJ1-3	few	CASSLDFGNTIYF	TGTGCCAGCAGTTTAGACTTCGGAAACACCATATATTTT
TRBD1	TRBV12-3/TRBV12-4	TRBJ2-2	.	CASRTGTETGELFF	TGTGCCAGCAGGACCGGGACAGAGACCGGGGAGCTGTTTTTT
.	TRBV12-5	TRBJ2-3	few	CASGFRAVHTDTQYF	TGTGCTAGTGGTTTCAGAGCGGTACACACAGATACGCAGTATTTT
.	TRBV12-3/TRBV12-4	TRBJ1-3	few	CASSPRGPGSGNTIYF	TGTGCCAGCAGTCCAAGGGGTCCGGGCTCTGGAAACACCATATATTTT
TRBD1	TRBV18	TRBJ1-4	few	CASSRGDSEKLFF	TGTGCCAGCTCACGAGGGGACAGCGAAAAACTGTTTTTT
.	TRBV5-1	TRBJ2-5	few	CASSRGVGPQETQYF	TGCGCCAGCAGCAGAGGAGTGGGTCCGCAAGAGACCCAGTACTTC
TRBD2	TRBV29-1	TRBJ2-3	.	CSVEIFGVAGVSFGTDTQYF	TGCAGCGTTGAAATATTCGGAGTAGCGGGAGTTAGCTTTGGCACAGATACGCAGTATTTT
TRBD2	TRBV27	TRBJ2-5	.	CASSPGLAGQTYQETQYF	TGTGCCAGCAGTCCCGGGCTAGCGGGACAAACGTACCAAGAGACCCAGTACTTC
.	TRBV18	TRBJ1-1	once	CASSRITGTRDTEAFF	TGTGCCAGCTCACGCATCACGGGGACGAGGGACACTGAAGCTTTCTTT
TRBD1	TRBV3-1	TRBJ1-2	few	CASSQEWTGSGYTF	TGTGCCAGCAGCCAAGAATGGACAGGGTCCGGCTACACCTTC
.	TRBV10-3	TRBJ1-2	many	CAISNQGKLHGYTF	TGTGCCATCAGCAACCAGGGGAAACTCCATGGCTACACCTTC
TRBD1	TRBV20-1	TRBJ2-7	.	CSAKGQGGYEQYF	TGCAGTGCGAAGGGACAGGGCGGCTACGAGCAGTACTTC
TRBD1	TRBV20-1	TRBJ2-7	.	CSASPPRGLYEQYF	TGCAGTGCTAGCCCCCCCAGGGGGCTTTACGAGCAGTACTTC
.	TRBV5-4	TRBJ1-3	once	CASSLGQPSGNTIYF	TGTGCCAGCAGCTTGGGACAGCCCTCTGGAAACACCATATATTTT
.	TRBV12-3/TRBV12-4	TRBJ1-5	few	CASSLRGKGDQPQHF	TGTGCCAGCAGTTTGAGAGGGAAGGGGGATCAGCCCCAGCATTTT
TRBD2	TRBV6-6	TRBJ2-7	.	CASSYAGGTSGSSSYEQYF	TGTGCCAGCAGTTACGCCGGTGGGACTAGCGGGAGCAGCTCCTACGAGCAGTACTTC
.	TRBV20-1	TRBJ1-5	few	CSALDGNNQPQHF	TGCAGTGCTCTAGACGGAAACAATCAGCCCCAGCATTTT
.	TRBV7-9	TRBJ1-4	few	CASSFGAVTNEKLFF	TGTGCCAGCAGCTTCGGGGCGGTAACTAATGAAAAACTGTTTTTT
TRBD1	TRBV5-1	TRBJ1-1	few	CASRTWTGNTEAFF	TGCGCCAGCAGGACGTGGACAGGGAACACTGAAGCTTTCTTT
.	TRBV6-2/TRBV6-3	TRBJ1-6	.	CASSSLDGNSPLHF	TGTGCCAGCAGTTCGTTGGACGGCAATTCACCCCTCCACTTT
.	TRBV19	TRBJ2-1	.	CASSIQELTYNEQFF	TGTGCCAGTAGTATACAGGAGTTGACCTACAATGAGCAGTTCTTC
TRBD2	TRBV7-9	TRBJ2-1	few	CASSLSLLAGGGDEQFF	TGTGCCAGCAGCTTAAGTTTACTAGCGGGAGGAGGGGATGAGCAGTTCTTC
.	TRBV4-3	TRBJ2-3	few	CASSQDIGGMADTQYF	TGCGCCAGCAGCCAAGATATTGGCGGGATGGCAGATACGCAGTATTTT
.	TRBV25-1	TRBJ1-2	few	CASSAQLYGYTF	TGTGCCAGCAGTGCGCAGCTCTATGGCTACACCTTC
.	TRBV23-1	TRBJ2-4	few	CASSQSLPVTVSKNIQYF	TGCGCCAGCAGTCAATCATTGCCGGTGACGGTTAGCAAAAACATTCAGTACTTC
.	TRBV3-1	TRBJ1-5	few	CASSQGSYQPQHF	TGTGCCAGCAGCCAAGGGAGCTATCAGCCCCAGCATTTT
.	TRBV10-3	TRBJ2-3	.	CAIKIQSTDTQYF	TGTGCCATCAAAATTCAGAGCACAGATACGCAGTATTTT
.	TRBV30	TRBJ2-7	few	CAWSTAYEQYF	TGTGCCTGGAGTACCGCCTACGAGCAGTACTTC
.	TRBV27	TRBJ1-1	few	CASSFSGVFRAEAFF	TGTGCCAGCAGTTTTTCGGGGGTTTTTCGGGCTGAAGCTTTCTTT
.	TRBV5-1	TRBJ1-1	few	CASSLEAGMNTEAFF	TGCGCCAGCAGCTTGGAGGCGGGTATGAACACTGAAGCTTTCTTT
.	TRBV7-2	TRBJ1-3	.	CASSLEGYSGNTIYF	TGTGCCAGCAGCTTAGAAGGATACTCTGGAAACACCATATATTTT
.	TRBV24-1	TRBJ2-3	few	CATSDSVGGSTDTQYF	TGTGCCACCAGTGATTCGGTCGGGGGATCTACAGATACGCAGTATTTT